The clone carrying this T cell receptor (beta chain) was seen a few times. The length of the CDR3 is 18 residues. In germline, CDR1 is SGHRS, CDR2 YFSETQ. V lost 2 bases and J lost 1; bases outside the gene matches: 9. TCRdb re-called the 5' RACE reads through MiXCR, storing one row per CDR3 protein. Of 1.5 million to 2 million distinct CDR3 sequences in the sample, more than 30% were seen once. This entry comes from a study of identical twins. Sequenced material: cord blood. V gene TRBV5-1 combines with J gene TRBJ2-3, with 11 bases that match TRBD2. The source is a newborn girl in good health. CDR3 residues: CASSLSLILAGGTDTQYF. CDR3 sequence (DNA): TGCGCCAGCAGCTTATCGCTAATACTAGCGGGGGGCACAGATACGCAGTATTTT.